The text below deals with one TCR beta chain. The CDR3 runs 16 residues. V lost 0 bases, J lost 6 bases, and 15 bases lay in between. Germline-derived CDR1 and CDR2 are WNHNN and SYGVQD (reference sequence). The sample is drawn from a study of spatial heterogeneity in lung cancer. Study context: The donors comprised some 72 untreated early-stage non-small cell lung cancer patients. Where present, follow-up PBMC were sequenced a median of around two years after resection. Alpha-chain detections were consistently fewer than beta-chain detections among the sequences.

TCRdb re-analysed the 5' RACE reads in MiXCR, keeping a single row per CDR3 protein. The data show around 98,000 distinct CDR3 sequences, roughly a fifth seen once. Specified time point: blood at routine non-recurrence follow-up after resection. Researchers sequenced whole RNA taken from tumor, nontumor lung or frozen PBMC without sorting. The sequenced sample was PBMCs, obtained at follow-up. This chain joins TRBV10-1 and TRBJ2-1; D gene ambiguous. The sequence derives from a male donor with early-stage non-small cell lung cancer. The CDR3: CASSESPVLKTNEQFF. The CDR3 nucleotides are TGCGCCAGCAGTGAGTCCCCTGTCCTTAAGACCAATGAGCAGTTCTTC.